Following are 23 T cell receptor beta chains from one sample sequenced in a study of blood T cell repertoires in COVID-19. Some clones are missing from TCRdb's copy, which holds only in-frame ones; the method was immunoSEQ multiplex PCR. In the table there are a few hundred thousand clones, roughly nine tenths of which are singletons. The sequencing sample was made of PBMCs or T cells enriched from blood (not recorded which). The receptors come from a man aged 18-30 years who had recovered from COVID-19.

This sequence joins TRBV6-1 and TRBJ1-6; D uncertain. CDR1 and CDR2 (germline): MNHNS, SASEGT. The CDR3 has 15 residues. Trimming shortened V by 2 bases and J by 10 bases, and 15 bases separated the two germline ends. The CDR3 sequence: CASSEREVSISPLHF. The CDR3 bases are TGTGCCAGCAGTGAACGGGAGGTATCGATCTCACCCCTCCACTTT.

The chain recombines TRBV2 with TRBJ1-5; possible D gene TRBD1, 6 bases. The germline CDR1 and CDR2 sequences are SNHLY and FYNNEI. V was cut by 9 bases and J by 7 bases, with 16 bases left in between. The CDR3 covers 13 residues. CDR3 sequence: CASGGASWQPQHF. Here the CDR3 DNA reads TGTGCCAGTGGGGGCGCGTCCTGGCAGCCCCAGCATTTT.

The J gene is TRBJ2-1, the V gene TRBV10-1; 12 bases line up with TRBD2. The CDR3 runs 15 residues. Germline CDR1 and CDR2: WNHNN and SYGVQD (reference sequence). V shed 6 bases and J 8 bases; nucleotides not matched to a gene: 8. CDR3 DNA sequence: TGCGCCAGCAGCCGCGCTAGCGGGGGGGCCTATGAGCAGTTCTTC. Its translation is CASSRASGGAYEQFF.

This clone came up once. V and J are TRBV5-4 and TRBJ1-6, with D maybe TRBD1 (5 bases). CDR1 is SGHNT and CDR2 is YYREEE in the germline V gene (reference sequence). V shed 0 bases and J shed 0 bases, with 13 bases lying between them. This CDR3 is 18 amino acids long. CDR3 loop: CASSLENGGGSYNSPLHF. CDR3 DNA sequence: TGTGCCAGCAGCTTGGAGAACGGGGGGGGCTCCTATAATTCACCCCTCCACTTT. The whole variable domain, remainder taken from reference TRBV5-4 and TRBJ1-6, is ETGVTQSPTHLIKTRGQQVTLRCSSQSGHNTVSWYQQALGQGPQFIFQYYREEENGRGNFPPRFSGLQFPNYSSELNVNALELDDSALYLCASSLENGGGSYNSPLHFGNGTRLTVT.

For this clone: The same CDR3 arises from other DNA sequences in this sample as well. This sequence joins TRBV7-9 and TRBJ2-7; 7 nucleotides line up with TRBD1. The CDR3 spans 14 residues. In germline, CDR1 is SEHNR, CDR2 FQNEAQ (reference sequence). V lost 4 bases to trimming and J lost 3 bases; unmatched junction nucleotides: 6. The CDR3 sequence is CASSSTGSNYEQYF. The CDR3 region has the DNA TGTGCCAGCAGCTCGACAGGGTCCAACTACGAGCAGTACTTC.

This clone was detected a few times. This chain joins TRBV7-2 and TRBJ1-2, with 8 bases fitting TRBD1. Germline lookup yields CDR1 SGHTA and CDR2 FQGNSA. V gave up 1 base and J gave up 8 bases; unmatched junction bases: 9. CDR3 size: 15 residues. Here the CDR3 reads CASSLGAGGSRGYTF. The CDR3 DNA follows: TGTGCCAGCAGCTTAGGCGCAGGGGGCTCACGGGGCTACACCTTC.

V is TRBV6-5 and J is TRBJ1-2, with no clear D. Germline V CDR1 and CDR2: MNHEY, SVGAGI. The CDR3 length is 13 residues. V was shortened by 0 bases and J by 4 bases, with 6 bases between the two germline ends. CDR3 coding DNA: TGTGCCAGCAGTTACTCGGGCTCCTATGGCTACACCTTC. Amino acids: CASSYSGSYGYTF.

This clone was seen a handful of times. The genes are TRBV10-2 and TRBJ2-7; 7 bases are shared with TRBD2. The CDR3 sequence is 17 residues long. V shed 2 bases, J shed 0 bases, and the junction held 10 bases outside the gene matches. The germline CDR1 and CDR2 sequences are WSHSY and SAAADI. The CDR3 loop is CASSEEDRGDFSYEQYF. The CDR3 DNA sequence: TGCGCCAGCAGTGAGGAGGACCGGGGGGATTTCTCCTACGAGCAGTACTTC.

This clone was counted once. The chain links TRBV10-3 to TRBJ1-6; the match to TRBD1 covers 9 bases. Trimming removed 6 bases from V and 9 bases from J; junction bases left unmatched: 9. Germline-derived CDR1 and CDR2 are ENHRY and SYGVKD. The CDR3 sequence is 15 residues long. The CDR3 DNA reads TGTGCCATCAGCGCAGGGACAGGGTTCGCTTCACCCCTCCACTTT. Its protein product is CAISAGTGFASPLHF.

V and J are TRBV28 and TRBJ2-7; the match to TRBD1 covers 9 bases. The junction had 8 bases not matched to a gene; V was cut back by 10 bases and J by 1 base. The CDR3 runs to 14 residues. CDR1 MDHEN and CDR2 SYDVKM come from the germline V gene. CDR3 protein: CAITRTGASYEQYF. CDR3 DNA: TGTGCCATCACAAGGACAGGGGCTTCCTACGAGCAGTACTTC.

The V gene is TRBV6-5, the J gene TRBJ1-1; D perhaps matches TRBD1 (5 bases). This CDR3 is 15 amino acids long. Looked up from germline, CDR1 is MNHEY and CDR2 is SVGAGI. V gave up 8 bases and J gave up 0 bases, with 16 bases separating them. The CDR3 DNA reads as TGTGCCAGCGGGGGAGGGAAGGGGATGAACACTGAAGCTTTCTTT. It specifies CASGGGKGMNTEAFF.

This chain connects TRBV21-1 to TRBJ2-1; the tabulated D call, TRBD2, remains unverified against the DNA. TRBV21-1 is listed as a pseudogene. CDR3 length: 14 residues. The CDR3 DNA reads as TGTGCCAGCAGCAAAGAGGAGCGGTACAATGAGCAGTTCTTC. Amino acid sequence: CASSKEERYNEQFF.

This chain uses TRBV12-5 with TRBJ2-1; 7 nucleotides agree with TRBD2. CDR1 is LGHNT, CDR2 FRNRAP, per germline. The CDR3 loop spans 14 amino acids. The V segment lost 4 bases and the J segment 7 bases; nucleotides outside the gene matches: 7. DNA of the CDR3: TGTGCTAGTGGTTGGGAGGCTAGCGGAAATGAGCAGTTCTTC. Protein product: CASGWEASGNEQFF.

This clone was seen only a few times. The chain couples TRBV28 to TRBJ1-1; possibly TRBD1 for D (5 bases). The V end lost 6 bases, the J end lost 0 bases, and 11 bases lay between the germline ends. There are 14 residues in the CDR3. CDR1 MDHEN and CDR2 SYDVKM come from the germline V gene. CDR3 in amino acids: CASRGGDLNTEAFF. CDR3 bases: TGTGCCAGCAGGGGGGGAGACTTGAACACTGAAGCTTTCTTT.

The chain couples TRBV19 to TRBJ2-7, with TRBD1 as a possible D gene (6 bases). The CDR3 consists of 15 residues. The V gene's germline CDR1 is LNHDA and CDR2 SQIVND (reference sequence). The V and J ends lost 3 bases and 5 bases respectively, with 17 bases between them. CDR3 nucleotide sequence: TGTGCCAGTAGTATTGAGACAGGCTCCTACAACGAGCAGTACTTC. Translating it yields CASSIETGSYNEQYF. Variable domain in full (rest from reference TRBV19 and TRBJ2-7): DGGITQSPKYLFRKEGQNVTLSCEQNLNHDAMYWYRQDPGQGLRLIYYSQIVNDFQKGDIAEGYSVSREKKESFPLTVTSAQKNPTAFYLCASSIETGSYNEQYFGPGTRLTVT.

Only a few counts were recorded for this clone. The chain employs TRBV3-1 (or the pseudogene TRBV3-2) and TRBJ1-1; D not certain. Per germline, CDR1 LGHDT and CDR2 YNNKEL (reference sequence). This CDR3 comprises 14 residues. V lost 1 base and J lost 1, with 7 bases in between. This CDR3 reads CASSQVSGNTEAFF. As DNA, the CDR3 is TGTGCCAGCAGCCAAGTATCGGGGAACACTGAAGCTTTCTTT.

The chain is built from TRBV11-2 and TRBJ2-1; tentative D call: TRBD1 (6 bases). Between the trimmed V and J ends, which lost 0 bases and 15 bases, there was a span of 12 bases. The CDR3 consists of 12 residues. Germline V CDR1 and CDR2: SGHAT, FQNNGV. The CDR3 DNA is TGTGCCAGCAGCTTAGATGAGGGGGTGGTGTTCTTC. This codes for CASSLDEGVVFF.

This rearrangement joins TRBV11-2 to TRBJ2-7; D remains unclear. Between the trimmed V and J ends, which lost 4 bases and 2 bases, there was a span of 12 bases. The CDR3 is 14 amino acids. In germline, CDR1 is SGHAT, CDR2 FQNNGV. The CDR3 protein is CASSYTIHPYEQYF. The CDR3 DNA reads TGTGCCAGCAGCTATACAATCCACCCCTACGAGCAGTACTTC. The full variable domain, its missing parts supplied by reference TRBV11-2 and TRBJ2-7, is EAGVAQSPRYKIIEKRQSVAFWCNPISGHATLYWYQQILGQGPKLLIQFQNNGVVDDSQLPKDRFSAERLKGVDSTLKIQPAKLEDSAVYLCASSYTIHPYEQYFGPGTRLTVT.

The CDR3, as DNA: TGTGCCAGCAGTTTAATAGTGACAGGGGCCTATGGCTACACCTTC. Residues: CASSLIVTGAYGYTF. The V gene is TRBV28, the J gene TRBJ1-2; 8 bases fit TRBD1. This CDR3 region has 15 residues. Per the germline V gene, CDR1 is MDHEN and CDR2 is SYDVKM. The V segment lost 2 bases and the J segment 4 bases; nucleotides outside the gene matches: 6.

The CDR3 DNA is TGTGCCAGCAGCCCCGACAGCCAAAATTCACCCCTCCACTTT. Translating it yields CASSPDSQNSPLHF. The chain recombines TRBV5-4 with TRBJ1-6; possible D gene TRBD1, 5 bases. The CDR3 length is 14 residues. The V gene's germline CDR1 is SGHNT and CDR2 YYREEE (reference sequence). Trimming removed 4 bases at V and 7 bases at J, with 12 bases between. Together with reference TRBV5-4 and TRBJ1-6, the CDR3 gives the full variable domain: ETGVTQSPTHLIKTRGQQVTLRCSSQSGHNTVSWYQQALGQGPQFIFQYYREEENGRGNFPPRFSGLQFPNYSSELNVNALELDDSALYLCASSPDSQNSPLHFGNGTRLTVT.

This clone was detected once. The V call is TRBV13, the J call TRBJ1-6; TRBD1 agrees at 8 bases. The CDR3 totals 19 residues. The germline V gene encodes CDR1 PRHDT and CDR2 FYEKMQ (reference sequence). Losses at the gene ends were 6 bases for V and 0 bases for J; bases not matched to a gene: 13. In DNA, the CDR3 is TGTGCCAGCAGTGGATGGGACAGGCACTTCAGCTCCTATAATTCACCCCTCCACTTT. Its translation: CASSGWDRHFSSYNSPLHF.

The chain recombines TRBV25-1 with TRBJ2-5; possible D gene TRBD2, 6 bases. Germline V gene lookup returns CDR1 MGHDK and CDR2 SYGVNS. CDR3 length equals 16 residues. V was trimmed by 0 bases and J by 0 bases, leaving 11 bases between them. The DNA of the CDR3 is TGTGCCAGCAGTGAATATGCGGGACGGTACCAAGAGACCCAGTACTTC. Protein product: CASSEYAGRYQETQYF.

This clone was recorded once. This rearrangement joins TRBV3-1 (or the pseudogene TRBV3-2) to TRBJ2-3; D is uncertain. The germline V gene encodes CDR1 LGHDT and CDR2 YNNKEL (reference sequence). V lost 1 base and J 6 bases, leaving 8 bases between the germline ends. The CDR3 is 13 residues long. CDR3 bases: TGTGCCAGCAGCCAAGGAGAGTGGGATACGCAGTATTTT. Translation gives CASSQGEWDTQYF.